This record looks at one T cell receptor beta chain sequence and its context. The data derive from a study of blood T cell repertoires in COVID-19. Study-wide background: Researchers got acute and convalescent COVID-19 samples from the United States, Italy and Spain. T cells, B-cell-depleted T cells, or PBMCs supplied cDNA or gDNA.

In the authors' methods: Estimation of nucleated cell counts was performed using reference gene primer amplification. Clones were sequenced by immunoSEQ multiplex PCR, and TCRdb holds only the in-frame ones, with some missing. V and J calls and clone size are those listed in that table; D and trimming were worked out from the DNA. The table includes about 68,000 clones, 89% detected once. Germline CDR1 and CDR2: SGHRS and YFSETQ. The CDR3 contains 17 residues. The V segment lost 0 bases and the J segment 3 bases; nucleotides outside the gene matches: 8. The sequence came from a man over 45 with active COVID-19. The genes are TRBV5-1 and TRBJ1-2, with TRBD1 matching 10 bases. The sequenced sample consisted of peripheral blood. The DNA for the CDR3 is TGCGCCAGCAGCTTGGGGGACAGGGGACCCCCGCACTATGGCTACACCTTC. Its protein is CASSLGDRGPPHYGYTF. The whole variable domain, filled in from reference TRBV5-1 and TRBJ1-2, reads KAGVTQTPRYLIKTRGQQVTLSCSPISGHRSVSWYQQTPGQGLQFLFEYFSETQRNKGNFPGRFSGRQFSNSRSEMNVSTLELGDSALYLCASSLGDRGPPHYGYTFGSGTRLTVV.